This T cell receptor beta chain was sequenced during a study of blood T cell repertoires in COVID-19. Study overall: The cDNA or gDNA used as material had been derived from T cells, B-cell-depleted T cells, or PBMCs.

The V gene's germline CDR1 is MNHEY and CDR2 SMNVEV (reference sequence). The CDR3 is 16 amino acids. The V and J ends lost 1 base and 8 bases, in that order; junction bases with no gene match: 4. Only in-frame clones appear in the TCRdb table, and some are missing; sequencing was by immunoSEQ multiplex PCR. The sample lists 100,000 to 120,000 clones; around 68% were seen once. This TCR was recovered from a woman aged 55-69 years with acute or convalescent COVID-19. The chain uses TRBV27 and TRBJ1-6, with 11 bases fitting TRBD1. The sample taken for sequencing was peripheral blood. The chain's CDR3 is CASSLWWDRGDSPLHF. For the CDR3, the DNA is TGTGCCAGCAGTTTATGGTGGGACAGGGGGGATTCACCCCTCCACTTT.